Listed below are T cell receptor beta chains from one sample, sequenced in a study of Tregs in tolerant kidney transplant recipients. Here immunoSEQ multiplex PCR was the method, and the copy in TCRdb shows in-frame clones only, minus some. The sample carries around 230,000 clones, about 80% recorded once. Sequencing was carried out using CD4+ T cells from blood. These receptors all come from a human donor in good health. CDR3s include the opening cysteine and the closing phenylalanine or tryptophan. A D gene is named only where the DNA matches it firmly.

v_call,d_call,j_call,cdr3_aa,cdr3_nt
TRBV29-1,.,TRBJ1-2,CSVPLGPGEGGYTF,TGCAGCGTACCGTTGGGTCCAGGGGAAGGCGGCTACACCTTC
TRBV10-3,.,TRBJ2-5,CAISLAHQETQYF,TGTGCCATCAGTCTAGCGCACCAAGAGACCCAGTACTTC
TRBV5-1,.,TRBJ2-1,CASSPLRERNEQFF,TGCGCCAGCAGCCCCCTGCGGGAACGCAATGAGCAGTTCTTC
TRBV6-6,TRBD2,TRBJ2-7,CASSDGTSGRNEQYF,TGTGCCAGCAGCGACGGGACTAGCGGGAGGAACGAGCAGTACTTC
TRBV10-1,.,TRBJ2-5,CASSETSLETQYF,TGCGCCAGCAGTGAGACTAGTCTGGAGACCCAGTACTTC
TRBV6-1,TRBD1,TRBJ1-5,CASSEANRGTQPQHF,TGTGCCAGCAGTGAAGCCAACAGGGGAACTCAGCCCCAGCATTTT
TRBV9,TRBD1,TRBJ1-2,CASSVGSIDRAPRWGYTF,TGTGCCAGCAGCGTAGGATCAATTGACAGGGCCCCACGCTGGGGCTACACCTTC
TRBV6-1,TRBD1,TRBJ1-2,CASRALQGIGYGYTF,TGTGCCAGCAGAGCCCTACAGGGGATTGGGTATGGCTACACCTTC
TRBV2,.,TRBJ1-1,CASSVRQWNTEAFF,TGTGCCAGCAGTGTAAGGCAGTGGAACACTGAAGCTTTCTTT
TRBV11-1,.,TRBJ1-1,CASSLLSFLGKGIHTEAFF,TGTGCCAGCAGCTTACTCAGCTTTTTGGGTAAGGGGATCCACACTGAAGCTTTCTTT
TRBV7-8,TRBD1,TRBJ1-1,CASSGRQGRTEAFF,TGTGCCAGCAGCGGCCGACAGGGGCGGACTGAAGCTTTCTTT
TRBV5-6,.,TRBJ1-1,CASLGGGGTEAFF,TGTGCCAGCCTCGGTGGGGGCGGCACTGAAGCTTTCTTT
TRBV4-1,TRBD1,TRBJ1-4,CASSHRDRGATNEKLFF,TGCGCCAGCAGCCACAGGGACAGGGGAGCAACTAATGAAAAACTGTTTTTT
TRBV6-5,.,TRBJ1-1,CASRLHGNTEAFF,TGTGCCAGCAGGCTACACGGAAACACTGAAGCTTTCTTT
TRBV6-5,.,TRBJ2-7,CASSYVIGSYEQYF,TGTGCCAGCAGTTATGTAATCGGGTCCTACGAGCAGTACTTC
TRBV7-6,.,TRBJ2-1,CASSTPRSYNEQFF,TGTGCCAGCAGCACCCCCCGATCCTACAATGAGCAGTTCTTC
TRBV6-1,.,TRBJ1-4,CASSDSGGTEKLFF,TGTGCCAGCAGTGATTCTGGAGGCACTGAAAAACTGTTTTTT
TRBV6-6,.,TRBJ2-7,CASSTDGYEQYF,TGTGCCAGCAGTACGGACGGTTACGAGCAGTACTTC
TRBV12-5,.,TRBJ2-3,CASGFTSDGTTSTDTQYF,TGTGCTAGTGGTTTCACCTCCGACGGGACAACTAGCACAGATACGCAGTATTTT